This TCR beta chain was recovered during a study of blood T cells in healthy people across ages. PCR was performed a second time for roughly 7 to 11 cycles using a sample-barcoded 5' primer and a J-beta primer mix. MiXCR was run by TCRdb on the 5' RACE reads, yielding one entry per CDR3 protein. The table lists about 670,000 distinct CDR3 sequences, around 50% of them singletons. This clonotype was seen at least ten times. Sequencing was performed on blood. The sequence came from a woman aged 80 or older in good health.

This CDR3 reads CASSLTHQETQYF. The DNA for the CDR3 is TGTGCCAGCAGCTTAACACATCAAGAGACCCAGTACTTC. This rearrangement joins TRBV7-3 to TRBJ2-5; D uncertain. V was trimmed by 0 bases and J by 2 bases, leaving 4 bases between them. Germline V gives CDR1 SGHTA, CDR2 FQGTGA. The CDR3 consists of 13 residues.